Following are 17 T cell receptor beta chains from one sample sequenced in a study of shared T cell receptors in the human thymus. Clones were sequenced by immunoSEQ multiplex PCR, and TCRdb holds only the in-frame ones, with some missing. The sample contains 700,000 or so clones, around 85% of which appear only once. These data were also filed under a second study, of human thymus T cells.

Sequencing was done on a sample of thymocytes. The receptors originated from a girl younger than two with a congenital heart defect.

This rearrangement joins TRBV2 to TRBJ1-4; possibly TRBD1 for D (6 bases). This CDR3 is 15 amino acids long. V lost 5 bases to trimming and J lost 0 bases, with 10 bases between them. CDR1 and CDR2 (germline): SNHLY, FYNNEI. The CDR3 DNA follows: TGTGCCAGCAGTATTAACAGGGCAACTAATGAAAAACTGTTTTTT. Protein sequence: CASSINRATNEKLFF.

The chain has TRBV30 and TRBJ2-7; 8 bases agree with TRBD2. Germline V gene sequence: CDR1 GTSNPN, CDR2 SVGIG (reference sequence). With 0 bases clipped from V and 4 bases from J, the junction kept 2 bases outside the gene matches. The CDR3 runs 13 residues. The CDR3 reads CAWSVGTRYEQYF. In DNA form, the CDR3 reads TGTGCCTGGAGTGTAGGGACTAGGTACGAGCAGTACTTC.

DNA for the CDR3: TGCGCCAGCAGCTTGGGCTCCTATAGACAGGGTTCTAATCCAACCTATGGCTACACCTTC. Protein sequence: CASSLGSYRQGSNPTYGYTF. This chain links TRBV5-1 with TRBJ1-2; 7 bases fit TRBD1. This CDR3 has 20 amino acids. V dropped 0 bases and J dropped 4; count of bases not matched to a gene: 21. CDR1 and CDR2 (germline): SGHRS, YFSETQ.

The chain uses TRBV19 and TRBJ2-4, with D unresolved. Germline assignment: CDR1 LNHDA and CDR2 SQIVND (reference sequence). This CDR3 spans 14 amino acids. For the CDR3, the DNA is TGTGCTAACGCATATACGGGAGCCAAAAACATTCAGTACTTC. As protein: CANAYTGAKNIQYF. Together with reference TRBV19 and TRBJ2-4, the CDR3 gives the full variable domain: DGGITQSPKYLFRKEGQNVTLSCEQNLNHDAMYWYRQDPGQGLRLIYYSQIVNDFQKGDIAEGYSVSREKKESFPLTVTSAQKNPTAFYLCANAYTGAKNIQYFGAGTRLSVL.

The genes are TRBV6-1 and TRBJ1-5; D is unclear. V was shortened by 2 bases and J by 3 bases, with 11 bases between the two germline ends. The germline CDR1 and CDR2 sequences are MNHNS and SASEGT. This CDR3 region has 15 residues. The CDR3 reads CASSESRGINQPQHF. CDR3 sequence (DNA): TGTGCCAGCAGTGAATCTCGGGGAATCAATCAGCCCCAGCATTTT.

This clone was detected a few times. The V gene is TRBV4-1, the J gene TRBJ2-7, with 7 bases aligning to TRBD1. V lost 2 bases and J lost 2; bases outside the gene matches: 6. From germline, CDR1 is MGHRA and CDR2 YSYEKL. The CDR3 totals 15 residues. The CDR3 DNA reads TGCGCCAGCAGCCAATGTACAGGGGCCCCCTACGAGCAGTACTTC. Translation gives CASSQCTGAPYEQYF.

This clone was counted once. Germline is not matched at one junction end, which may reflect a read error. The chain couples TRBV6-5 to TRBJ2-3; 10 nucleotides line up with TRBD1. This CDR3 has 15 amino acids. Germline V gene sequence: CDR1 MNHEY, CDR2 SVGAGI. CDR3 bases: TGTGCCAGCAGCGAACGGGACAGGGGCACAGATATGCAGTATTTT. Its protein product is CASSERDRGTDMQYF.

A note on this clone: Other DNA sequences in this specimen translate into the identical CDR3. V and J are TRBV11-2 and TRBJ2-7; tentatively, D is TRBD1 (5 bases). CDR1 and CDR2 (germline): SGHAT, FQNNGV. This CDR3 has 15 amino acids. V was shortened by 2 bases and J by 0 bases, with 11 bases between the two germline ends. The CDR3 spells CASSLSADSSYEQYF. The CDR3 DNA reads as TGTGCCAGCAGCTTATCAGCTGACAGCTCCTACGAGCAGTACTTC.

The chain recombines TRBV5-1 with TRBJ2-2, with 9 bases fitting TRBD2. With V trimmed by 2 bases and J by 7 bases, 9 bases remained unmatched. This CDR3 has 16 residues. Germline V gene lookup returns CDR1 SGHRS and CDR2 YFSETQ. The CDR3 DNA reads TGCGCCAGCAGCTTTTGGCGGGGGGGCCGTGGCGGGGAGCTGTTTTTT. The encoded protein is CASSFWRGGRGGELFF.

The V call is TRBV11-2, the J call TRBJ1-2; a weak D match, TRBD1 (5 bases). Germline lookup yields CDR1 SGHAT and CDR2 FQNNGV. V lost 2 bases and J 8 bases, leaving 12 bases between the germline ends. The CDR3 is 13 amino acids. The chain's CDR3 is CASSLYRNGGYTF. The CDR3 region has the DNA TGTGCCAGCAGCTTATACAGGAACGGGGGCTACACCTTC.

J is TRBJ1-4 and V is TRBV4-1; TRBD1 aligns across 8 bases. Germline lookup yields CDR1 MGHRA and CDR2 YSYEKL. V dropped 1 base and J dropped 6; count of bases not matched to a gene: 4. The CDR3 runs 15 residues. The DNA of the CDR3 is TGCGCCAGCAGCCAAGTTACGGGACAGGATGAAAAACTGTTTTTT. It is translated as CASSQVTGQDEKLFF.

The V call is TRBV19, the J call TRBJ1-4; D gene unclear. CDR1 and CDR2 (germline): LNHDA, SQIVND (reference sequence). The CDR3 contains 13 residues. The V and J ends lost 6 bases and 6 bases respectively, with 11 bases between them. For the CDR3, the DNA is TGTGCCAGTAGAGGAGTAGTAGATGAAAAACTGTTTTTT. Translation: CASRGVVDEKLFF.

The chain links TRBV15 to TRBJ1-3; D remains ambiguous. Germline loops: CDR1 LNHNV, CDR2 YYDKDF (reference sequence). The CDR3 totals 14 residues. V lost 1 base, J lost 9 bases, and 13 bases lay in between. In DNA, the CDR3 is TGTGCCACCAGCAGAGTTCCCCGGTCCGTCACCATATATTTT. Its protein is CATSRVPRSVTIYF.

The chain is built from TRBV2 and TRBJ2-7; D uncertain. V was cut by 4 bases and J by 6 bases, with 4 bases left in between. The germline CDR1 and CDR2 sequences are SNHLY and FYNNEI. The CDR3 extends over 10 amino acids. CDR3 region: CASSGAEQYF. CDR3 DNA: TGTGCCAGCAGTGGGGCCGAGCAGTACTTC.

This sequence joins TRBV27 and TRBJ2-1; 9 bases map to TRBD2. The J segment lost 4 bases and the V segment lost 3 bases, leaving 1 base of the junction unmatched. Germline loops: CDR1 MNHEY, CDR2 SMNVEV (reference sequence). This CDR3 has 14 residues. The CDR3 is CASSFAGGYNEQFF. In DNA form, the CDR3 reads TGTGCCAGCAGTTTTGCGGGGGGGTACAATGAGCAGTTCTTC.

The chain uses TRBV28 and TRBJ1-5; maybe TRBD1 (5 bases). V dropped 5 bases and J dropped 0 bases, with 14 bases sitting between them. Germline V lookup: CDR1 MDHEN, CDR2 SYDVKM. The CDR3 sequence is 16 residues long. The DNA for the CDR3 is TGTGCCAGCAGTCGCCTGGGACTTCATAGCAATCAGCCCCAGCATTTT. This translates into CASSRLGLHSNQPQHF.

The chain couples TRBV11-3 to TRBJ2-3, with TRBD1 identical over 9 bases. There are 17 residues in the CDR3. CDR1 and CDR2 (germline): SGHNT, YENEEA. Germline trimming cut 5 bases from V and 1 base from J; bases unmatched to any gene: 10. CDR3 sequence (DNA): TGTGCCAGCAGCACCCGAGGGGACAGGGATGGCACAGATACGCAGTATTTT. As protein: CASSTRGDRDGTDTQYF.